The 23 T cell receptor beta chains reported below all come from one sample, sequenced in a study of neoadjuvant anti-PD-1 for oral cavity cancer. Some clones are missing from TCRdb's copy, which holds only in-frame ones; the method was immunoSEQ multiplex PCR. The profile covers around 81,000 clones, with roughly four fifths appearing a single time and 2.5% to 3.5% taken by the ten largest. The material sequenced was PBMCs, taken before nivolumab (anti-PD-1) treatment. The receptors come from a person aged 35 to 85 with oral cavity squamous cell carcinoma.

The V gene is TRBV29-1, the J gene TRBJ2-5, with 7 bases that match TRBD1. The trim removed 4 bases at V and 1 base at J, leaving 3 bases unmatched. Germline lookup yields CDR1 SQVTM and CDR2 ANQGSEA. The CDR3 covers 13 residues. As DNA, the CDR3 is TGCAGCGTTGCGGGACAGACCCAAGAGACCCAGTACTTC. Encoded protein: CSVAGQTQETQYF.

The chain combines TRBV5-1 with TRBJ2-2, with 10 nucleotides matching TRBD2. This CDR3 is 17 amino acids long. Germline CDR1 is SGHRS and CDR2 is YFSETQ. V lost 4 bases and J lost 7; bases outside the gene matches: 13. CDR3 DNA sequence: TGCGCCAGCAGCCCAAGCGGGAGGGCCGGTCTCGGCGGGGAGCTGTTTTTT. Translating gives CASSPSGRAGLGGELFF.

This chain uses TRBV29-1 with TRBJ2-3; D perhaps matches TRBD2 (6 bases). This CDR3 contains 13 residues. The ends were cut back, 4 bases at V and 3 bases at J, with 11 bases in the middle. The germline V gene has CDR1 SQVTM and CDR2 ANQGSEA. The CDR3 DNA sequence: TGCAGCGTTGTTGCAGGGAGGACAGATACGCAGTATTTT. It encodes CSVVAGRTDTQYF.

This chain joins TRBV30 and TRBJ2-3; the match to TRBD2 covers 9 bases. V was pared by 0 bases and J by 8 bases, with 6 bases of the junction left unmatched. The CDR3 loop spans 14 amino acids. The V gene's germline CDR1 is GTSNPN and CDR2 SVGIG (reference sequence). This CDR3 reads CAWSVASGTGTQYF. CDR3 coding DNA: TGTGCCTGGAGTGTAGCTAGCGGGACCGGTACGCAGTATTTT.

The chain has TRBV6-1 and TRBJ2-3; no reliable D call. Trimming stripped 3 bases from V and 0 bases from J, with 19 bases between. CDR1 is MNHNS, CDR2 SASEGT, per germline. The CDR3 runs to 18 residues. The CDR3 sequence is CASSEMLLDGFSTDTQYF. CDR3 nucleotides: TGTGCCAGCAGTGAGATGCTACTGGACGGATTCAGCACAGATACGCAGTATTTT.

The chain uses TRBV28 and TRBJ2-7; TRBD2 matches at 8 bases. Germline CDR1 reads MDHEN; CDR2 reads SYDVKM. The length of the CDR3 is 16 residues. V shed 5 bases, J shed 5 bases, and the junction held 14 bases outside the gene matches. For the CDR3, the DNA is TGTGCCAGCAGTCCGCCCCCTACTAGCGGAAGTCACGAGCAGTACTTC. Translation gives CASSPPPTSGSHEQYF.

The V call is TRBV6-5, the J call TRBJ2-7, with no clear D. Germline CDR1 MNHEY, CDR2 SVGAGI. There are 14 residues in the CDR3. The V end lost 6 bases, the J end lost 0 bases, and 12 bases lay between the germline ends. The CDR3: CASSPYLGSYEQYF. The CDR3 coding sequence is TGTGCCAGCAGCCCCTACCTAGGCTCCTACGAGCAGTACTTC.

V is TRBV27 and J is TRBJ2-7, with a tentative D call TRBD1 (7 bases). This CDR3 is 13 amino acids long. Germline V CDR1 and CDR2: MNHEY, SMNVEV (reference sequence). Trimming stripped 8 bases from V and 3 bases from J, with 14 bases between. This CDR3 reads CASCGTACYEQYF. The CDR3 DNA sequence: TGTGCCAGCTGCGGGACAGCCTGCTACGAGCAGTACTTC.

This clone was seen just once. The J gene is TRBJ2-7, the V gene TRBV2, with TRBD2 identical over 7 bases. V was pared by 6 bases and J by 6 bases, with 8 bases of the junction left unmatched. The CDR3 loop spans 13 amino acids. Germline loops: CDR1 SNHLY, CDR2 FYNNEI. The CDR3 region has the DNA TGTGCCAGCAGGATTGGACTAGTAAGCGAGCAGTACTTC. Translated: CASRIGLVSEQYF.

The chain has TRBV2 and TRBJ2-1, with TRBD2 identical over 10 bases. Germline V gives CDR1 SNHLY, CDR2 FYNNEI. CDR3 size: 15 residues. The trim removed 4 bases at V and 13 bases at J, leaving 13 bases unmatched. The CDR3 loop reads CASSGTSGTSRLQFF. CDR3 sequence (DNA): TGTGCCAGCAGTGGTACTAGCGGGACATCGAGGTTACAGTTCTTC. The variable domain in full, completed from reference TRBV2 and TRBJ2-1, reads EPEVTQTPSHQVTQMGQEVILRCVPISNHLYFYWYRQILGQKVEFLVSFYNNEISEKSEIFDDQFSVERPDGSNFTLKIRSTKLEDSAMYFCASSGTSGTSRLQFFGPGTRLTVL.

This chain joins TRBV4-1 and TRBJ2-5; D perhaps matches TRBD2 (5 bases). The V gene's germline CDR1 is MGHRA and CDR2 YSYEKL. The V and J ends lost 1 base and 5 bases respectively, with 17 bases between them. CDR3 size: 16 residues. The CDR3 sequence is CASSQGRGYGGETQYF. In nucleotides, the CDR3 is TGCGCCAGCAGCCAAGGAAGAGGATACGGCGGGGAGACCCAGTACTTC.

The chain has TRBV7-8 and TRBJ1-2; 7 nucleotides line up with TRBD1. The CDR3 loop spans 13 amino acids. In germline, CDR1 is SGHVS, CDR2 FQNEAQ. V dropped 4 bases and J dropped 4; count of bases not matched to a gene: 3. The CDR3 loop reads CASSSRTGYGYTF. DNA of the CDR3: TGTGCCAGCAGCTCCAGGACAGGCTATGGCTACACCTTC.

This clone was recorded a few times. Other DNA sequences in this sample translate to the same CDR3. The chain uses TRBV6-5 and TRBJ1-1; D uncertain. Trimming shortened V by 0 bases and J by 5 bases, and 10 bases separated the two germline ends. The CDR3 sequence is 14 residues long. Germline CDR1 reads MNHEY; CDR2 reads SVGAGI. DNA of the CDR3: TGTGCCAGCAGTTACTCCGCCGGCGGAACTGAAGCTTTCTTT. It translates to CASSYSAGGTEAFF.

Note on this clone: This sample also contains other DNA sequences that code for the same CDR3. This sequence joins TRBV10-3 and TRBJ2-7; weak D call: TRBD1 (6 bases). The CDR3 runs 13 residues. Germline V gene data show CDR1 as ENHRY and CDR2 as SYGVKD. V was shortened by 6 bases and J by 3 bases, with 12 bases between the two germline ends. In DNA, the CDR3 is TGTGCCATCAGCCGGGACACCAACTACGAGCAGTACTTC. Translating it yields CAISRDTNYEQYF.

The chain has TRBV2 and TRBJ2-7; D unresolved. Per the germline V gene, CDR1 is SNHLY and CDR2 is FYNNEI. V lost 7 bases and J 6 bases, leaving 19 bases between the germline ends. This CDR3 is 14 amino acids long. The CDR3 loop reads CASTPRTALSEQYF. CDR3 nucleotide sequence: TGTGCCAGCACCCCCAGGACGGCCCTGAGCGAGCAGTACTTC.

The chain links TRBV7-8 to TRBJ1-5; possibly TRBD1 for D (5 bases). V shed 6 bases and J shed 5 bases, with 11 bases lying between them. The CDR3 contains 13 residues. Germline values: CDR1 SGHVS, CDR2 FQNEAQ. The CDR3 sequence: CASSGVGDQPQHF. In nucleotides, the CDR3 is TGTGCCAGCAGTGGAGTGGGGGATCAGCCCCAGCATTTT.

The chain is built from TRBV5-1 and TRBJ1-1; no firm D call. V lost 0 bases and J 2 bases, leaving 8 bases between the germline ends. The CDR3 has 14 residues. The germline CDR1 and CDR2 sequences are SGHRS and YFSETQ. For the CDR3, the DNA is TGCGCCAGCAGCTTGGTTGCGACTAACACTGAAGCTTTCTTT. Protein product: CASSLVATNTEAFF.

The chain links TRBV6-1 to TRBJ2-7; no firm D call. Germline CDR1 is MNHNS and CDR2 is SASEGT. This CDR3 contains 14 residues. Trimming cost V 2 bases and J 3 bases, with 11 bases left between them. The CDR3 DNA reads TGTGCCAGCAGTGAACTCGCAGGCAACTACGAGCAGTACTTC. Translation: CASSELAGNYEQYF.

V usage is TRBV19 and J usage is TRBJ2-2; the D gene is possibly TRBD1 (5 bases). Trimming shortened V by 3 bases and J by 9 bases, and 8 bases separated the two germline ends. The CDR3 length is 12 residues. CDR1 and CDR2 from the germline V gene are LNHDA and SQIVND (reference sequence). CDR3 sequence: CASSIGARELFF. The DNA of the CDR3 is TGTGCCAGTAGTATTGGGGCCCGGGAGCTGTTTTTT. The whole variable domain, filled in from reference TRBV19 and TRBJ2-2, reads DGGITQSPKYLFRKEGQNVTLSCEQNLNHDAMYWYRQDPGQGLRLIYYSQIVNDFQKGDIAEGYSVSREKKESFPLTVTSAQKNPTAFYLCASSIGARELFFGEGSRLTVL.

The rearrangement joins TRBV27 to TRBJ2-3; 11 bases agree with TRBD2. Trimming cost V 10 bases and J 4 bases; bases outside gene matches: 4. Germline values: CDR1 MNHEY, CDR2 SMNVEV (reference sequence). The CDR3 is made up of 13 amino acids. CDR3 in amino acids: CATKTSGADTQYF. The CDR3 nucleotides read TGTGCCACCAAGACTAGCGGGGCAGATACGCAGTATTTT.

The V call is TRBV9, the J call TRBJ2-2, with no clear D. The CDR3 sequence is 12 residues long. Germline V CDR1 and CDR2: SGDLS, YYNGEE. V lost 3 bases, J lost 7 bases, and 7 bases lay in between. This CDR3 is CASSGTYGELFF. The DNA of the CDR3 is TGTGCCAGCAGCGGAACCTACGGGGAGCTGTTTTTT.

This chain links TRBV2 with TRBJ2-2; D not certain. This CDR3 region has 11 residues. Trimming cost V 7 bases and J 4 bases, with 4 bases left between them. Germline values: CDR1 SNHLY, CDR2 FYNNEI. The CDR3 coding sequence is TGTGCCAGCACCAGCACCGGGGAGCTGTTTTTT. This gives the protein CASTSTGELFF.

This clone was seen more than once but under ten times. The chain employs TRBV5-1 and TRBJ1-1, with D uncertain. CDR1 and CDR2 (germline): SGHRS, YFSETQ. The CDR3 totals 14 residues. V was pared by 0 bases and J by 2 bases, with 8 bases between. This chain's CDR3 is CASSLEGFNTEAFF. The CDR3 DNA is TGCGCCAGCAGCTTGGAGGGATTTAACACTGAAGCTTTCTTT.